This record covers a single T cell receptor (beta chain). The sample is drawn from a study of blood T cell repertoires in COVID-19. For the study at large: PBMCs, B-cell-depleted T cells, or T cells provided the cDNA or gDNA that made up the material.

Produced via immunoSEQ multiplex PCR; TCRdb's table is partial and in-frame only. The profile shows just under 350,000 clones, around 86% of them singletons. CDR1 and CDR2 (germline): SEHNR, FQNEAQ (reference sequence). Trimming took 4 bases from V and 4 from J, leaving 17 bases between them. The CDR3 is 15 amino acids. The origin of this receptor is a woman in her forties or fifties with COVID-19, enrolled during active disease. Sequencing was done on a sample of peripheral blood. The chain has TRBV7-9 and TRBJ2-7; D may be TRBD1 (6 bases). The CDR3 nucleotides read TGTGCCAGCAGCTCGTCAGGTTGGGGGCCTTACGAGCAGTACTTC. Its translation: CASSSSGWGPYEQYF. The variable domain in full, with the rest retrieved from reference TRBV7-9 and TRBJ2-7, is DTGVSQNPRHKITKRGQNVTFRCDPISEHNRLYWYRQTLGQGPEFLTYFQNEAQLEKSRLLSDRFSAERPKGSFSTLEIQRTEQGDSAMYLCASSSSGWGPYEQYFGPGTRLTVT.